A selection of T cell receptor beta chains follows, all from one sample in a study of control samples from healthy donors and cancer patients. Measured with immunoSEQ multiplex PCR; TCRdb has only the in-frame clones, and not every one. This repertoire shows 150,000 to 200,000 clones, around nine tenths found once; its top ten account for more than 1.3%. Material for sequencing was blood. Receptor source: a man aged 25 to 40 in good health. Each CDR3 is given without its conserved first and last residue. The order of the fields is CDR3 protein, J gene, clone size, V gene. Only some rows state a clone size, as once, few, many or a class for expanded clones.

ASSLVGRSTPLH	TRBJ1-6	-	TRBV11-2
ASSFTRGANYGYT	TRBJ1-2	-	TRBV6-5
ASSFRQGFFARETQY	TRBJ2-5	-	TRBV7-2
ASSLRRGWNEQF	TRBJ2-1	-	TRBV27
ASSLELGVMREQY	TRBJ2-7	once	TRBV5-1
ASSVGRLDQETQY	TRBJ2-5	-	TRBV9
ASSIGQAGNEQF	TRBJ2-1	few	TRBV7-2
ASSHQPGELF	TRBJ2-2	-	TRBV4-1
SAEGIDTQY	TRBJ2-3	few	TRBV20-1
ASSPQGGQGRGYT	TRBJ1-2	-	TRBV7-2
ASSLGEHSPLH	TRBJ1-6	-	TRBV7-9
ASSLASLIAGGSYNEQF	TRBJ2-1	-	TRBV7-9
ASSQDRNTEAF	TRBJ1-1	-	TRBV7-3
ASSEVGGSNQPQH	TRBJ1-5	-	TRBV2
ASRTSGYNEQF	TRBJ2-1	-	TRBV6-5
ASSLGLAGYEQY	TRBJ2-7	few	TRBV6-2/TRBV6-3
ATSRVWGIAWGGETQY	TRBJ2-5	-	TRBV15
ASSLGYQGGYT	TRBJ1-2	-	TRBV5-4
ASSQGRGGNIQY	TRBJ2-4	once	TRBV3-1/TRBV3-2
ASSPRGGGSNEQY	TRBJ2-7	-	TRBV7-9
ASSLQGSYGYT	TRBJ1-2	few	TRBV12-3/TRBV12-4
ASSKGEDTEAF	TRBJ1-1	once	TRBV21-1
ASSSRDGSPLH	TRBJ1-6	-	TRBV11-3
ASSLGLAGPYNEQF	TRBJ2-1	-	TRBV5-6
ASSVEGNTEAF	TRBJ1-1	-	TRBV9
ASSLEASAIGTGELF	TRBJ2-2	-	TRBV7-6
ASSLSAGWEQF	TRBJ2-1	-	TRBV27
ASSFVLSGVAF	TRBJ1-1	once	TRBV7-9
ASSAPGVVTEAF	TRBJ1-1	-	TRBV18
ASTPRQDGYT	TRBJ1-2	-	TRBV7-2
ASSPGQGYTEAF	TRBJ1-1	-	TRBV7-3
ASSEANRGNNSPLH	TRBJ1-6	-	TRBV6-1
ASSTRQSNQPQH	TRBJ1-5	-	TRBV27
ASSGDSGSNQPQH	TRBJ1-5	-	TRBV28
ASSLYGGLSYEQY	TRBJ2-7	-	TRBV27
ASSSRASYEQY	TRBJ2-7	few	TRBV5-1
ASSKASDRFGYGYT	TRBJ1-2	-	TRBV21-1
ASSLGPGLAGETQY	TRBJ2-5	-	TRBV5-6
ASSLPGLAANTGELF	TRBJ2-2	-	TRBV5-4
ASSGTWGGYT	TRBJ1-2	-	TRBV5-8
ASLDITVGDGGEREETQY	TRBJ2-5	-	TRBV7-3
ASSLPVRLALYHQETQY	TRBJ2-5	-	TRBV5-1
AWTRTGNWPGNTIY	TRBJ1-3	-	TRBV30
ASRAGTGSYEQY	TRBJ2-7	-	TRBV2
ASSLLAGGRGEQF	TRBJ2-1	-	TRBV7-9
ASSPRTGMNEQF	TRBJ2-1	-	TRBV11-2
ASRPGVYTDTQY	TRBJ2-3	-	TRBV6-6
SGRGGETQY	TRBJ2-5	once	TRBV20-1
ASSKNRDFGGRAPEQY	TRBJ2-7	-	TRBV7-9
ASSENGGADDEKLF	TRBJ1-4	-	TRBV10-1
ASSRDRASNQPQH	TRBJ1-5	-	TRBV2
ASSIGGSYEQY	TRBJ2-7	-	TRBV19
ASSLKLTGDTGELF	TRBJ2-2	-	TRBV11-2
ASSLRGHTDTQY	TRBJ2-3	-	TRBV7-3
ASGEGDTGTEAF	TRBJ1-1	few	TRBV5-1
ASSRAEALGDTEAF	TRBJ1-1	-	TRBV5-1
ASSYVGQYEKLF	TRBJ1-4	-	TRBV6-2/TRBV6-3